What follows are 28 T cell receptor beta chains derived from one specimen sequenced in a study of blood T cell repertoires in COVID-19. The table came from immunoSEQ multiplex PCR; TCRdb's copy has only in-frame clones and leaves some out. The table lists over 250,000 clones, 90% of them singletons. What was sequenced was PBMCs or T cells enriched from blood (not recorded which). All receptors derive from a man aged 60 to 69 who had recovered from COVID-19.

The V call is TRBV4-1, the J call TRBJ2-3, with D tentatively TRBD2 (5 bases). CDR1 and CDR2 (germline): MGHRA, YSYEKL. The CDR3 contains 19 residues. V lost 0 bases to trimming and J lost 0 bases, with 19 bases between them. The chain's CDR3 is CASSQEGVVRRTSTDTQYF. CDR3 DNA: TGCGCCAGCAGCCAAGAAGGAGTGGTGCGGCGGACTAGCACAGATACGCAGTATTTT.

The rearrangement links TRBV7-2 to TRBJ2-1; 10 nucleotides line up with TRBD1. The CDR3 sequence is 16 residues long. V trimming: 2 bases; J trimming: 5 bases; junction bases outside the gene matches: 6. Germline CDR1 is SGHTA and CDR2 is FQGNSA. CDR3 in DNA: TGTGCCAGCAGCTTAAGGGCCGGGACAGGGGACAATGAGCAGTTCTTC. Amino acids: CASSLRAGTGDNEQFF.

DNA for the CDR3: TGTGCCAGCAAGGGGCAAGAGACCCAGTACTTC. Protein product: CASKGQETQYF. The rearrangement links TRBV5-6 to TRBJ2-5; TRBD1 might be the D (5 bases). Germline assignment: CDR1 SGHDT and CDR2 YYEEEE. This CDR3 is built from 11 residues. V was trimmed by 6 bases and J by 2 bases, leaving 5 bases between them.

This clone was counted a few times. This chain connects TRBV10-3 to TRBJ2-5; 8 positions match TRBD2. Germline V gene sequence: CDR1 ENHRY, CDR2 SYGVKD. The trim removed 10 bases at V and 2 bases at J, leaving 6 bases unmatched. The CDR3 is 13 residues long. CDR3 bases: TGTGCCACCTTAGCGGGGCTACAAGAGACCCAGTACTTC. Protein: CATLAGLQETQYF.

The chain joins TRBV5-1 to TRBJ2-3, with 8 bases matching TRBD1. V was clipped by 10 bases and J by 1 base; unmatched bases: 8. The CDR3 is 14 residues long. CDR1 is SGHRS and CDR2 is YFSETQ in the germline V gene. The CDR3 loop is CAGSQGAGTDTQYF. CDR3 coding DNA: TGCGCCGGATCTCAGGGGGCAGGCACAGATACGCAGTATTTT.

The chain employs TRBV30 and TRBJ1-1; a possible D gene is TRBD1 (6 bases). CDR1 and CDR2 (germline): GTSNPN, SVGIG (reference sequence). Deletions cut 2 bases from V and 7 bases from J, with 11 bases between. The CDR3 has 12 residues. The CDR3 nucleotides are TGTGCCTGGAGTAGGACAGAGATTGAAGCTTTCTTT. This encodes CAWSRTEIEAFF.

This chain uses TRBV19 with TRBJ1-5; TRBD1 matches 7 bases. Unmatched junction bases numbered 8, after V lost 9 bases and J lost 6 bases. The CDR3 has 13 residues. Germline CDR1 reads LNHDA; CDR2 reads SQIVND (reference sequence). CDR3 loop: CASTDRARQPQHF. The CDR3 nucleotides are TGTGCCAGCACAGACAGGGCTCGTCAGCCCCAGCATTTT.

The genes are TRBV5-4 and TRBJ1-2; TRBD1 matches 8 bases. The CDR3 totals 16 residues. V shed 4 bases and J 8 bases; nucleotides not matched to a gene: 16. Germline loops: CDR1 SGHNT, CDR2 YYREEE (reference sequence). DNA for the CDR3: TGTGCCAGCAGCCCTCGGTCCCGGGACAGGACCGGGGGCTACACCTTC. This codes for CASSPRSRDRTGGYTF.

The rearrangement links TRBV3-1 (or the pseudogene TRBV3-2) to TRBJ2-2; D might be TRBD2 (6 bases). Germline CDR1 and CDR2: LGHDT and YNNKEL (reference sequence). The CDR3 consists of 21 residues. V lost 1 base and J lost 5, with 29 bases in between. This chain's CDR3 is CASSQGLETSLLLLRTGELFF. The CDR3, as DNA: TGTGCCAGCAGCCAAGGTCTCGAGACTAGTCTCCTCCTTCTTAGGACCGGGGAGCTGTTTTTT.

The chain has TRBV19 and TRBJ1-1; the D gene is possibly TRBD1 (5 bases). The CDR3 is 16 amino acids. V lost 1 base to trimming and J lost 1 base, with 13 bases between them. The germline CDR1 and CDR2 sequences are LNHDA and SQIVND (reference sequence). CDR3 residues: CASSIGGPNWNTEAFF. The CDR3 DNA follows: TGTGCCAGTAGTATAGGGGGCCCTAATTGGAACACTGAAGCTTTCTTT.

The chain employs TRBV7-2 and TRBJ1-2; no definite D call. The CDR3 is 13 amino acids. CDR1 is SGHTA, CDR2 FQGNSA, per germline. Trimming stripped 1 base from V and 8 bases from J, with 11 bases between. CDR3 amino acids: CASSLERGGGYTF. The CDR3 bases are TGTGCCAGCAGCTTAGAACGGGGTGGCGGCTACACCTTC.

This chain joins TRBV9 and TRBJ1-6, with D possibly matching TRBD1 (5 bases). With 4 bases removed from V and 10 bases from J, the gap between germline ends came to 15 bases. From germline, CDR1 is SGDLS and CDR2 YYNGEE. The CDR3 loop spans 14 amino acids. The CDR3 region is CASSNSGGGSPLHF. The CDR3 DNA follows: TGTGCCAGCAGCAATAGCGGGGGGGGGTCACCCCTCCACTTT.

The chain joins TRBV10-3 to TRBJ1-5; 9 nucleotides align to TRBD1. V was pared by 3 bases and J by 4 bases, with 7 bases of the junction left unmatched. The CDR3 totals 16 residues. From germline, CDR1 is ENHRY and CDR2 SYGVKD. The CDR3 DNA reads TGTGCCATCAGTGATACGGGACAGGGAGGTAATCAGCCCCAGCATTTT. Residues: CAISDTGQGGNQPQHF.

In its sample, this clone was seen a few times. The chain links TRBV3-1 (or the pseudogene TRBV3-2) to TRBJ1-1; 7 nucleotides match TRBD1. The length of the CDR3 is 17 residues. Trimming removed 0 bases from V and 7 bases from J; junction bases left unmatched: 14. The V gene's germline CDR1 is LGHDT and CDR2 YNNKEL (reference sequence). The CDR3 is CASSQEPRVDRASEAFF. As DNA, the CDR3 is TGTGCCAGCAGCCAAGAACCTCGCGTCGACAGGGCAAGTGAAGCTTTCTTT.

The chain combines TRBV5-4 with TRBJ2-5; 10 bases fit TRBD2. Germline CDR1 and CDR2: SGHNT and YYREEE (reference sequence). The V and J ends lost 0 bases and 7 bases, in that order; junction bases with no gene match: 18. There are 19 residues in the CDR3. The CDR3 DNA sequence: TGTGCCAGCAGCTTGGGGCCCCTCAGCGGGGGGGCGAGTGGCGTGACCCAGTACTTC. Encoded protein: CASSLGPLSGGASGVTQYF.

The rearrangement uses TRBV6-2 or TRBV6-3 and TRBJ1-1; no clear D gene. V lost 3 bases and J lost 4, with 12 bases in between. Germline V gene data show CDR1 as MNHEY and CDR2 as SVGEGT. This CDR3 comprises 14 residues. The DNA of the CDR3 is TGTGCCAGCAGTTATGGAACGCGGAGCACTGAAGCTTTCTTT. As protein: CASSYGTRSTEAFF.

The table lists this clone with a count of one. The gene calls are TRBV7-3 and TRBJ1-5; TRBD1 is a possible D gene (5 bases). V lost 5 bases, J lost 6 bases, and 20 bases lay in between. Germline CDR1 SGHTA, CDR2 FQGTGA. The CDR3 sequence is 16 residues long. CDR3 in amino acids: CASSTALRQWSQPQHF. The CDR3 nucleotides are TGTGCCAGCAGCACTGCCCTACGACAGTGGAGTCAGCCCCAGCATTTT.

This chain connects TRBV9 to TRBJ2-1; 8 positions agree with TRBD2. Germline V gene sequence: CDR1 SGDLS, CDR2 YYNGEE. The CDR3 runs 15 residues. V lost 3 bases to trimming and J lost 8 bases; unmatched junction nucleotides: 10. Here the CDR3 reads CASSDYGGASYEQFF. CDR3 DNA: TGTGCCAGCAGCGACTACGGGGGGGCCTCCTATGAGCAGTTCTTC.

The chain recombines TRBV5-5 with TRBJ2-1, with D possibly being TRBD1 (6 bases). The length of the CDR3 is 14 residues. Trimming took off 4 bases at V and 8 bases at J, with 16 bases between the two ends. The germline gives CDR1 SGHKS, CDR2 YYEKEE (reference sequence). CDR3: CASSVITGLDEQFF. The CDR3 DNA is TGTGCCAGCAGCGTAATAACAGGGTTGGATGAGCAGTTCTTC. Full variable domain (missing parts from reference TRBV5-5 and TRBJ2-1): DAGVTQSPTHLIKTRGQQVTLRCSPISGHKSVSWYQQVLGQGPQFIFQYYEKEERGRGNFPDRFSARQFPNYSSELNVNALLLGDSALYLCASSVITGLDEQFFGPGTRLTVL.

The genes are TRBV12-3 or TRBV12-4 and TRBJ2-7; a possible D gene is TRBD1 (6 bases). The CDR3 has 13 residues. V was trimmed by 6 bases and J by 3 bases, leaving 12 bases between them. CDR3 nucleotides: TGTGCCAGCAGACGAAAGGACAGCTACGAGCAGTACTTC. Encoded protein: CASRRKDSYEQYF.

The chain has TRBV5-1 and TRBJ2-3; no definite D call. CDR3 length: 14 residues. V shed 0 bases and J shed 11 bases, with 16 bases lying between them. Germline lookup yields CDR1 SGHRS and CDR2 YFSETQ. The CDR3 nucleotides are TGCGCCAGCAGCTTGGCGATTTCCGCGGTGGGGCAGTATTTT. This sequence encodes CASSLAISAVGQYF.

The count of this clone is one. V gene TRBV9 combines with J gene TRBJ2-5; 9 nucleotides match TRBD1. Germline assignment: CDR1 SGDLS and CDR2 YYNGEE. The CDR3 runs to 15 residues. V trimming: 2 bases; J trimming: 5 bases; junction bases outside the gene matches: 7. DNA for the CDR3: TGTGCCAGCAGCGTGGGGACAGGGCTCTTGGAGACCCAGTACTTC. Amino acid sequence: CASSVGTGLLETQYF.

V gene TRBV4-3 combines with J gene TRBJ1-2; TRBD1 is a possible D gene (6 bases). Germline loops: CDR1 LGHNA, CDR2 YSLEER. The CDR3 contains 14 residues. V was cut by 0 bases and J by 5 bases, with 10 bases left in between. This CDR3 is CASSQDWTAYGYTF. CDR3 bases: TGCGCCAGCAGCCAAGATTGGACAGCTTATGGCTACACCTTC.

This clone was detected only once. The V gene is TRBV7-8, the J gene TRBJ1-5; possible D gene TRBD1, 5 bases. Germline V CDR1 and CDR2: SGHVS, FQNEAQ. This CDR3 has 13 residues. The V and J ends lost 3 bases and 9 bases respectively, with 12 bases between them. The CDR3 is CASSFSLGGPQHF. The CDR3 DNA follows: TGTGCCAGCAGCTTCTCGTTGGGGGGGCCCCAGCATTTT.

A note on this clone: Other nucleotide sequences in the sample specify the same CDR3. V is TRBV9 and J is TRBJ2-7, with TRBD1 identical over 11 bases. The CDR3 length is 15 residues. Looked up from germline, CDR1 is SGDLS and CDR2 is YYNGEE. Unmatched junction bases numbered 1, after V lost 0 bases and J lost 2 bases. CDR3 coding DNA: TGTGCCAGCAGCGTAGGGACAGGGGGCCCCTACGAGCAGTACTTC. The encoded protein is CASSVGTGGPYEQYF.

A word on this clone: At the DNA level, this CDR3 is encoded by other sequences in the same sample as well. The chain combines TRBV9 with TRBJ2-1; the D gene is possibly TRBD2 (6 bases). The CDR3 consists of 15 residues. The germline V and J ends were trimmed by 2 bases and 2 bases, with 11 bases remaining between them. Germline CDR1 and CDR2: SGDLS and YYNGEE. CDR3 sequence (DNA): TGTGCCAGCAGCGTTACGGGACTCACCTACAATGAGCAGTTCTTC. This codes for CASSVTGLTYNEQFF. Complete variable domain (other parts from reference TRBV9 and TRBJ2-1): DSGVTQTPKHLITATGQRVTLRCSPRSGDLSVYWYQQSLDQGLQFLIQYYNGEERAKGNILERFSAQQFPDLHSELNLSSLELGDSALYFCASSVTGLTYNEQFFGPGTRLTVL.

The chain employs TRBV18 and TRBJ2-1, with 12 positions matching TRBD2. The CDR3 runs 17 residues. The V gene's germline CDR1 is KGHSH and CDR2 LQKENI. J was trimmed by 2 bases and V by 4 bases; bases with no gene match: 6. The CDR3 coding sequence is TGTGCCAGCTCACAATTACTAGCGGGAGGCACCTACAATGAGCAGTTCTTC. The encoded protein is CASSQLLAGGTYNEQFF.

The CDR3 reads CASDITGISGELFF. Written as DNA, the CDR3 is TGCGCCAGCGACATCACAGGGATTTCCGGGGAGCTGTTTTTT. The genes are TRBV10-2 and TRBJ2-2, with D possibly matching TRBD1 (6 bases). Trimming stripped 8 bases from V and 6 bases from J, with 16 bases between. The germline CDR1 and CDR2 sequences are WSHSY and SAAADI. The CDR3 runs 14 residues.